One and the same sample provided the 20 T cell receptor beta chains below, sequenced in a study of T cells in Graves' hyperthyroidism and ophthalmopathy. From RNA transcripts, TCR beta CDR3 regions were amplified. Researchers ran a first-round RT-PCR on the TCR CDR3 using the HTBI primer set. TCRdb recomputed calls from the multiplex PCR reads with MiXCR, one row per CDR3 protein. Altogether about 480,000 distinct CDR3 sequences are present, over 13% being singletons, with the ten largest covering under 20%. Material for sequencing was blood. The receptors stem from a young woman with Graves' hyperthyroidism.

This clonotype was observed at least ten times. V and J are TRBV7-9 and TRBJ1-1; D is perhaps TRBD1 (5 bases). Germline loops: CDR1 SEHNR, CDR2 FQNEAQ (reference sequence). This CDR3 is 16 amino acids long. The germline V and J ends were trimmed by 7 bases and 6 bases, with 24 bases remaining between them. The CDR3 protein is CASTPPGQGLYAEAFF. The CDR3 nucleotides read TGTGCCAGCACTCCCCCCGGCCAGGGATTGTACGCTGAAGCTTTCTTT.

This clonotype was found many times. The chain couples TRBV18 to TRBJ1-5, with D uncertain. Trimming pared 6 bases from V and 1 base from J, leaving 13 bases between. The germline V gene encodes CDR1 KGHSH and CDR2 LQKENI. The CDR3 totals 15 residues. This CDR3 is CASSPMRQSNQPQHF. CDR3 nucleotide sequence: TGTGCCAGCTCTCCCATGAGGCAGAGCAATCAGCCCCAGCATTTT.

This clonotype showed up just once. This sequence joins TRBV12-3 or TRBV12-4 and TRBJ2-1, with D possibly matching TRBD2 (7 bases). V lost 3 bases, J lost 8 bases, and 14 bases lay in between. The CDR3 length is 14 residues. CDR3 sequence: CASSFGGRGDEQFF. DNA of the CDR3: TGTGCCAGCAGTTTTGGTGGGAGGGGGGATGAGCAGTTCTTC.

This clonotype was counted ten times or more. The chain is built from TRBV30 and TRBJ2-7; 9 bases agree with TRBD1. Germline CDR1 reads GTSNPN; CDR2 reads SVGIG (reference sequence). The CDR3 is 15 residues long. Trimming at V came to 3 bases and at J to 1 base, leaving 7 bases not matched to a gene. The CDR3 reads CAWRGPGTGSYEQYF. The CDR3 region has the DNA TGTGCCTGGAGGGGCCCCGGGACAGGGTCCTACGAGCAGTACTTC.

V gene TRBV9 combines with J gene TRBJ2-5, with D perhaps TRBD1 (6 bases). Germline V gene lookup returns CDR1 SGDLS and CDR2 YYNGEE. V dropped 0 bases and J dropped 5 bases, with 14 bases sitting between them. This CDR3 contains 15 residues. CDR3 bases: TGTGCCAGCAGCGTAGATGGCAGGGGCGATGAGACCCAGTACTTC. This sequence encodes CASSVDGRGDETQYF.

This chain links TRBV7-3 with TRBJ2-1; weak D call: TRBD2 (6 bases). This CDR3 comprises 16 residues. Between the trimmed V and J ends, which lost 4 bases and 6 bases, there was a span of 19 bases. Germline CDR1 SGHTA, CDR2 FQGTGA. The chain's CDR3 is CASSSTMGGVANEQFF. For the CDR3, the DNA is TGTGCCAGCAGCTCCACGATGGGGGGAGTAGCCAATGAGCAGTTCTTC.

J is TRBJ2-3 and V is TRBV4-2, with D unresolved. CDR1 is LGHNA and CDR2 is YNFKEQ in the germline V gene. V was shortened by 4 bases and J by 4 bases, with 12 bases between the two germline ends. The length of the CDR3 is 14 residues. The CDR3 reads CASSREPGADTQYF. Written as DNA, the CDR3 is TGTGCCAGCAGCCGAGAGCCAGGCGCAGATACGCAGTATTTT.

Many counts were recorded for this clonotype. The chain joins TRBV19 to TRBJ1-1; D is unresolved. Germline V CDR1 and CDR2: LNHDA, SQIVND (reference sequence). The CDR3 sequence is 14 residues long. V lost 7 bases and J lost 1, with 13 bases in between. For the CDR3, the DNA is TGTGCCAGTACCTTACCGGCCGCGAACACTGAAGCTTTCTTT. Its protein is CASTLPAANTEAFF.

This clonotype turned up a few times. The rearrangement uses TRBV11-2 and TRBJ1-2; 9 bases are shared with TRBD1. The V segment lost 10 bases and the J segment 5 bases; nucleotides outside the gene matches: 8. CDR1 and CDR2 from the germline V gene are SGHAT and FQNNGV. The length of the CDR3 is 13 residues. For the CDR3, the DNA is TGTGCCATACAGGACAGGGGCATTTATGGCTACACCTTC. Its translation: CAIQDRGIYGYTF.

This clonotype was seen repeatedly, ten times or more. The V gene is TRBV5-4, the J gene TRBJ2-5; 10 positions match TRBD2. The J segment lost 5 bases and the V segment lost 0 bases, leaving 4 bases of the junction unmatched. The germline gives CDR1 SGHNT, CDR2 YYREEE (reference sequence). The CDR3 extends over 15 amino acids. The CDR3 DNA reads TGTGCCAGCAGCTTGGACCTAGCGGGAGAGGAGACCCAGTACTTC. Protein: CASSLDLAGEETQYF.

At least ten counts were recorded for this clonotype. The chain has TRBV9 and TRBJ2-5; 7 nucleotides line up with TRBD2. Germline CDR1 reads SGDLS; CDR2 reads YYNGEE. V was pared by 0 bases and J by 2 bases, with 10 bases of the junction left unmatched. This CDR3 spans 17 amino acids. CDR3 protein: CASSVAGREWRQETQYF. The DNA for the CDR3 is TGTGCCAGCAGCGTAGCCGGGCGGGAGTGGAGGCAAGAGACCCAGTACTTC.

This clonotype appeared many times. This chain uses TRBV13 with TRBJ2-7, with unresolved D. Between the trimmed V and J ends, which lost 3 bases and 1 base, there was a span of 10 bases. CDR1 and CDR2 from the germline V gene are PRHDT and FYEKMQ (reference sequence). The CDR3 spans 14 residues. CDR3: CASSLSGRSYEQYV. CDR3 coding DNA: TGTGCCAGCAGCTTGTCGGGCAGGTCCTACGAGCAGTACGTC.

This clonotype showed up many times. The chain is built from TRBV6-1 and TRBJ2-1, with a weak D call TRBD2 (5 bases). This CDR3 spans 12 amino acids. Per the germline V gene, CDR1 is MNHNS and CDR2 is SASEGT. The V and J ends lost 1 base and 13 bases respectively, with 11 bases between them. This CDR3 reads CASSEVGSLQFF. DNA for the CDR3: TGTGCCAGCAGTGAAGTGGGGAGTCTCCAGTTCTTC.

This clonotype was recorded many times. This chain links TRBV12-3 or TRBV12-4 with TRBJ2-1, with 14 positions matching TRBD2. Trimming at V came to 3 bases and at J to 6 bases, leaving 7 bases not matched to a gene. The CDR3 is made up of 17 amino acids. Written as DNA, the CDR3 is TGTGCCAGCAGTTTGCGACTAGCGGGAGGGTTCCGCAATGAGCAGTTCTTC. This sequence encodes CASSLRLAGGFRNEQFF.

The chain combines TRBV5-1 with TRBJ2-1, with TRBD2 matching 10 bases. Trimming took 3 bases from V and 4 from J; bases not matched to a gene: 10. Germline-derived CDR1 and CDR2 are SGHRS and YFSETQ. The CDR3 length is 17 residues. The CDR3 region is CASSYGTASGSYNEQFF. CDR3 coding DNA: TGCGCCAGCAGCTATGGAACTGCTAGCGGGAGTTACAATGAGCAGTTCTTC.

The V and J genes are TRBV7-9 and TRBJ2-7; D is uncertain. V lost 4 bases and J 3 bases, leaving 7 bases between the germline ends. Germline values: CDR1 SEHNR, CDR2 FQNEAQ (reference sequence). The length of the CDR3 is 12 residues. The CDR3 DNA is TGTGCCAGCAGCTACGGGTTCTACGAGCAGTACTTC. This codes for CASSYGFYEQYF.

This clonotype was counted a few times. The chain uses TRBV3-1 and TRBJ2-7; weak D call: TRBD1 (6 bases). The V gene lost 5 bases and the J gene lost 1 base, with 18 bases spanning the gap. This CDR3 spans 16 amino acids. Germline V gene data show CDR1 as LGHDT and CDR2 as YNNKEL (reference sequence). The CDR3 loop is CASSTSSGTSSYEQYV. The CDR3 DNA sequence: TGTGCCAGCAGCACCAGCTCCGGGACATCATCCTACGAGCAGTACGTC.

The genes are TRBV5-4 and TRBJ1-2; tentatively, D is TRBD1 (6 bases). Per germline, CDR1 SGHNT and CDR2 YYREEE (reference sequence). V dropped 7 bases and J dropped 7 bases, with 20 bases sitting between them. The CDR3 has 14 amino acids. Here the CDR3 reads CASRAGASYGGYTF. CDR3 coding DNA: TGTGCCAGCCGGGCAGGGGCAAGTTACGGTGGCTACACCTTC.

The CDR3 DNA follows: TGCAGCGCACCCCTAGCGGGAATCAACGAAGAGACCCAGTACTTC. Encoded protein: CSAPLAGINEETQYF. The chain couples TRBV29-1 to TRBJ2-5; 9 bases agree with TRBD2. Germline V gene lookup returns CDR1 SQVTM and CDR2 ANQGSEA. The V and J ends lost 7 bases and 3 bases, in that order; junction bases with no gene match: 12. The CDR3 runs to 15 residues. Using reference TRBV29-1 and TRBJ2-5 for the parts outside the CDR3, the full variable domain is SAVISQKPSRDICQRGTSLTIQCQVDSQVTMMFWYRQQPGQSLTLIATANQGSEATYESGFVIDKFPISRPNLTFSTLTVSNMSPEDSSIYLCSAPLAGINEETQYFGPGTRLLVL.

At least ten counts were recorded for this clonotype. This chain uses TRBV4-2 with TRBJ2-2, with 12 bases fitting TRBD2. Losses at the gene ends were 0 bases for V and 6 bases for J; bases not matched to a gene: 5. CDR3 size: 17 residues. Germline V gene lookup returns CDR1 LGHNA and CDR2 YNFKEQ. CDR3 nucleotide sequence: TGTGCCAGCAGCCAAGACCGACTAGCGGGAGATCCCGGGGAGCTGTTTTTT. This encodes CASSQDRLAGDPGELFF.